Following are 2 T cell receptor beta chains from one sample sequenced in a study of blood T cells in healthy people across ages (dated by TCRdb to between 2015 and 2017). Library prep was done by 5' RACE. This sample was sequenced with an Illumina HiSeq 2500. The second PCR ran for about 7 to 11 cycles and used a J-beta primer mix along with a sample-barcoded 5' primer. Through fastp at Q25 and MiXCR, TCRdb rebuilt clones from the public reads, retaining in-frame beta chains. Identical CDR3 proteins give one entry, which carries the most common genes and DNA. Here the sample has around 600,000 distinct CDR3 sequences; around half occur a single time. Jointly, the top ten make up approximately 25% of the sample. Sequenced: blood. Receptor source: a man older than 75 in good health.

Only one count was recorded for this clonotype. This chain joins TRBV20-1 and TRBJ1-6; tentative D call: TRBD1 (6 bases). The CDR3 loop spans 16 amino acids. V lost 3 bases and J lost 7, with 19 bases in between. Germline values: CDR1 DFQATT, CDR2 SNEGSKA (reference sequence). The CDR3 DNA follows: TGCAGTGCTAGGGGAGGGACGGGGGGCGCGAATTCACCCCTCCACTTT. Its protein is CSARGGTGGANSPLHF.

This clonotype showed up just once. The V gene is TRBV11-2, the J gene TRBJ2-1; no definite D call. The CDR3 is 12 residues long. Per germline, CDR1 SGHAT and CDR2 FQNNGV. V lost 1 base and J 8 bases, leaving 6 bases between the germline ends. The DNA of the CDR3 is TGTGCCAGCAGCTTAGTATTCTATGAGCAGTTCTTC. It codes for CASSLVFYEQFF. The entire variable domain, with the rest obtained from reference TRBV11-2 and TRBJ2-1, is as follows: EAGVAQSPRYKIIEKRQSVAFWCNPISGHATLYWYQQILGQGPKLLIQFQNNGVVDDSQLPKDRFSAERLKGVDSTLKIQPAKLEDSAVYLCASSLVFYEQFFGPGTRLTVL.